Shown below are 2 T cell receptor beta chains from a single sample sequenced in a study of shared clonotypes between healthy human individuals. TCRdb keeps only in-frame clones here, not all; method: immunoSEQ multiplex PCR. This sample has nearly 1 million clones, with more than 75% found just once. The sample taken for sequencing was memory CD4+ T cells sorted from blood. Subset indicated: CD45RA-negative fraction. These receptors originate from a young man in good health.

This rearrangement joins TRBV30 to TRBJ2-3; possibly TRBD1 for D (6 bases). With 0 bases removed from V and 4 bases from J, the gap between germline ends came to 17 bases. This CDR3 has 16 residues. CDR1 GTSNPN and CDR2 SVGIG come from the germline V gene (reference sequence). CDR3 sequence (DNA): TGTGCCTGGAGTGTAGGGCAGGGGCGTGTCTCAGATACGCAGTATTTT. This encodes CAWSVGQGRVSDTQYF.

This chain joins TRBV7-3 and TRBJ1-6, with 12 bases aligning to TRBD1. Germline V gene lookup returns CDR1 SGHTA and CDR2 FQGTGA. The CDR3 is made up of 15 amino acids. V shed 4 bases and J 7 bases; nucleotides not matched to a gene: 2. CDR3 protein: CASSSGQGANSPLHF. CDR3 in DNA: TGTGCCAGCAGCTCGGGACAGGGGGCCAATTCACCCCTCCACTTT.